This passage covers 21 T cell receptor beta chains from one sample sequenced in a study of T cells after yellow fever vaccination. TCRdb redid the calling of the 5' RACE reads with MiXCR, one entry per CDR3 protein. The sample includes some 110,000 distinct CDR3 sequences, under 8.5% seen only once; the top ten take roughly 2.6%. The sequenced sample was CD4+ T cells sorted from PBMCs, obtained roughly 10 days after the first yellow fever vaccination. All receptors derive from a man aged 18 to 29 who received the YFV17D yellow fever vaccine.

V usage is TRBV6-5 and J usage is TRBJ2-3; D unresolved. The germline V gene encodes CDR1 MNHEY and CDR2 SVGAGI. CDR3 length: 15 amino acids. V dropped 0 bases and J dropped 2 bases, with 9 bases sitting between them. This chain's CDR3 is CASSYSRIPTDTQYF. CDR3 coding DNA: TGTGCCAGCAGTTACTCGCGTATACCCACAGATACGCAGTATTTT.

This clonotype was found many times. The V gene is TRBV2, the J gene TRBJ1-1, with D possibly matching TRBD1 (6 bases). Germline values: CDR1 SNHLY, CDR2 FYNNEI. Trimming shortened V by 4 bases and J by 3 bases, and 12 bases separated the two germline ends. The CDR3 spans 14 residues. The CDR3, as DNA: TGTGCCAGCAGTGTAACCAGGGGAGACACTGAAGCTTTCTTT. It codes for CASSVTRGDTEAFF.

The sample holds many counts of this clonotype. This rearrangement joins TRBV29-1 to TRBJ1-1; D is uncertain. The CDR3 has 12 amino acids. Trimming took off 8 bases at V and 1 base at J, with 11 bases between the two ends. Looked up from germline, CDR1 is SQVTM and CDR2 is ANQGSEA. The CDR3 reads CSHRYGNTEAFF. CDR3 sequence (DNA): TGCAGCCACCGGTATGGGAACACTGAAGCTTTCTTT.

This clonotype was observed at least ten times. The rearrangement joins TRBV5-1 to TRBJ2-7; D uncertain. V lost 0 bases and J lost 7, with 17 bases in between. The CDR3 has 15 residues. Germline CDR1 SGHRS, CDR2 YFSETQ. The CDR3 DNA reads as TGCGCCAGCAGCTTGGGTTCAGGAATTCTCGATGAGCAGTACGTC. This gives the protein CASSLGSGILDEQYV.

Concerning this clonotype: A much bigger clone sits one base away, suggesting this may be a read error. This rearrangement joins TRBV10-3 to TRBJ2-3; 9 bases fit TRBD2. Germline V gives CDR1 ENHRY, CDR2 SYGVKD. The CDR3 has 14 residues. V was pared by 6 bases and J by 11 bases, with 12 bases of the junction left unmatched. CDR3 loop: CAISTAGGPGRQYF. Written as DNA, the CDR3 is TGTGCCATCAGCACCGCGGGGGGGCCCGGTAGGCAGTATTTT.

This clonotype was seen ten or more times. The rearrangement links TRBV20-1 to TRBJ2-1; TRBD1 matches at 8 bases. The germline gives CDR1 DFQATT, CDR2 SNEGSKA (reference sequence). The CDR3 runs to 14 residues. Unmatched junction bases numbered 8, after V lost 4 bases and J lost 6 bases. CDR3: CSANGDRGGNEQFF. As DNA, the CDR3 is TGCAGTGCTAATGGAGACAGGGGAGGCAATGAGCAGTTCTTC.

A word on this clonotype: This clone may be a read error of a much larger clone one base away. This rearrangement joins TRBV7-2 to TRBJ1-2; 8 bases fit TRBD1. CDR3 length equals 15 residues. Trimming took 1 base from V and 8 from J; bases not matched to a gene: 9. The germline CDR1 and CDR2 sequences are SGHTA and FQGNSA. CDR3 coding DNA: TGTACCAGCAGCTTAGGTGGGACAGGCCGGCGGGGCTACACCTTC. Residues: CTSSLGGTGRRGYTF.

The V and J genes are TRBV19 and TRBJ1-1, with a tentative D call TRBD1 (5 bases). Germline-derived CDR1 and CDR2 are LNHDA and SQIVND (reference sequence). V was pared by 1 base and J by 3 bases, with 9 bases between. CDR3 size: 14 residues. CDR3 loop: CASSIVGGDTEAFF. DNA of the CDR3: TGTGCCAGTAGTATAGTGGGGGGAGACACTGAAGCTTTCTTT.

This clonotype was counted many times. CDR3 DNA sequence: TGTGCCAGCACCCTTACCGGGGAGCTGTTTTTT. Translating it yields CASTLTGELFF. V gene TRBV6-2 or TRBV6-3 combines with J gene TRBJ2-2; D unclear. Deletions cut 7 bases from V and 5 bases from J, with 5 bases between. CDR1 is MNHEY and CDR2 is SVGEGT in the germline V gene. There are 11 residues in the CDR3.

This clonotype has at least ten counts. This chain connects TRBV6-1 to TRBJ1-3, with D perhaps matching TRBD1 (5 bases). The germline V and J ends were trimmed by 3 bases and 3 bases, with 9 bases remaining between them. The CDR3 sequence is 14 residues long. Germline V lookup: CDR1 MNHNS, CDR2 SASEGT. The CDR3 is CASSDQGSGNTIYF. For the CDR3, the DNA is TGTGCCAGCAGTGACCAGGGTAGTGGAAACACCATATATTTT.

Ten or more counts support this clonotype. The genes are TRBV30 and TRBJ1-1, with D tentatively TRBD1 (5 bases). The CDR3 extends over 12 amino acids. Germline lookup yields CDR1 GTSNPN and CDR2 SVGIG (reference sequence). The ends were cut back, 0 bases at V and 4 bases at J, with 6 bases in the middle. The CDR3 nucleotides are TGTGCCTGGAGTGTAGACAGCACTGAAGCTTTCTTT. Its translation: CAWSVDSTEAFF.

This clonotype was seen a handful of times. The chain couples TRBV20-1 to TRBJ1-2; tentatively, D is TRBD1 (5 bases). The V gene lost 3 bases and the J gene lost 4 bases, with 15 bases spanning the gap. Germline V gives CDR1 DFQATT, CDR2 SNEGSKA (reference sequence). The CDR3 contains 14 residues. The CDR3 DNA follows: TGCAGTGCTAGGACCGGGGGGGGAGGCTATGGCTACACCTTC. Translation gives CSARTGGGGYGYTF.

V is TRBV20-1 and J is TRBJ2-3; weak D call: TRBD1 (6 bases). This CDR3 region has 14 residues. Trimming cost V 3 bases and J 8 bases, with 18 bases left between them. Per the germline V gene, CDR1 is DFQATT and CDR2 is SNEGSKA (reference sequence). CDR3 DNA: TGCAGTGCTAGCCAGGGGTGGGGATTAAGTACGCAGTATTTT. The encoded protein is CSASQGWGLSTQYF.

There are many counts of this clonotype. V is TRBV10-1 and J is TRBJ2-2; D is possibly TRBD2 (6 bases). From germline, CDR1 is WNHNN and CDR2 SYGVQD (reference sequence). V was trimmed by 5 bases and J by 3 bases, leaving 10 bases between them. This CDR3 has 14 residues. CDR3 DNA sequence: TGCGCCAGCAGTCGCGGGGTAGACACCGGGGAGCTGTTTTTT. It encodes CASSRGVDTGELFF.

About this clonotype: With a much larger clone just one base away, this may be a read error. As DNA, the CDR3 is TGTGCCAGCAGCCAAGCCTCTGCGGTCAGCACAGATTCGCAGTATTTT. It translates to CASSQASAVSTDSQYF. The gene calls are TRBV4-2 and TRBJ2-3; D is unclear. The V gene's germline CDR1 is LGHNA and CDR2 YNFKEQ. CDR3 length: 16 amino acids.

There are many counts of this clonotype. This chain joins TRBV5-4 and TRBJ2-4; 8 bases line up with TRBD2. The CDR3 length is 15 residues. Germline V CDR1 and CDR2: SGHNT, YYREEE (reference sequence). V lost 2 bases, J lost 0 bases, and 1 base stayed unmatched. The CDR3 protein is CASSFSGGAKNIQYF. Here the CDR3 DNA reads TGTGCCAGCAGCTTCAGCGGGGGAGCCAAAAACATTCAGTACTTC.

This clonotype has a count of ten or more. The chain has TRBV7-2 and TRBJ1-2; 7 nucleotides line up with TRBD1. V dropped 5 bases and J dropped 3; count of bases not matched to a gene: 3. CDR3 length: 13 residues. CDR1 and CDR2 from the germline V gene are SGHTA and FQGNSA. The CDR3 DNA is TGTGCCAGCAGCCAGACAGGGTACTATGGCTACACCTTC. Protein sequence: CASSQTGYYGYTF.

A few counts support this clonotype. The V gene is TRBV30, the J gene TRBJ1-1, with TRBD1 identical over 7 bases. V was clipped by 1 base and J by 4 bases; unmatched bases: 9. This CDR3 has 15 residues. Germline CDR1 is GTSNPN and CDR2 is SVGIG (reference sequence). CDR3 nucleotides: TGTGCCTGGAGTGCTTTCAGGGGGGAGGGCACTGAAGCTTTCTTT. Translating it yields CAWSAFRGEGTEAFF.

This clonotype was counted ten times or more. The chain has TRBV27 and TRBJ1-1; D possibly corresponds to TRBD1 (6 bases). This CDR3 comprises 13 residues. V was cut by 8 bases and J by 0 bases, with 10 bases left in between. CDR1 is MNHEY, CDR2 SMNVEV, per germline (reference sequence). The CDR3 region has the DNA TGTGCCAGCGGGGGGCAGATGAACACTGAAGCTTTCTTT. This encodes CASGGQMNTEAFF.

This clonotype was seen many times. The CDR3 nucleotides read TGTGCCAGCAGCCCAACGGCCGGGACCCAGTACTTC. Amino acids: CASSPTAGTQYF. The V call is TRBV5-6, the J call TRBJ2-5; D is undetermined. Trimming took off 4 bases at V and 7 bases at J, with 11 bases between the two ends. CDR3 size: 12 residues. Germline V gene sequence: CDR1 SGHDT, CDR2 YYEEEE. The variable domain in full, completed from reference TRBV5-6 and TRBJ2-5, reads DAGVTQSPTHLIKTRGQQVTLRCSPKSGHDTVSWYQQALGQGPQFIFQYYEEEERQRGNFPDRFSGHQFPNYSSELNVNALLLGDSALYLCASSPTAGTQYFGPGTRLLVL.

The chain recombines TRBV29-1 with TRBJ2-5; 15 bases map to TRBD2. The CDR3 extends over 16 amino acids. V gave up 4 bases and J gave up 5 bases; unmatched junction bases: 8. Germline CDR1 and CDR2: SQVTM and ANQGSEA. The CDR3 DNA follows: TGCAGCGTTGCCATTGGACTAGCGGGGGGGGCTGAGACCCAGTACTTC. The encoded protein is CSVAIGLAGGAETQYF.